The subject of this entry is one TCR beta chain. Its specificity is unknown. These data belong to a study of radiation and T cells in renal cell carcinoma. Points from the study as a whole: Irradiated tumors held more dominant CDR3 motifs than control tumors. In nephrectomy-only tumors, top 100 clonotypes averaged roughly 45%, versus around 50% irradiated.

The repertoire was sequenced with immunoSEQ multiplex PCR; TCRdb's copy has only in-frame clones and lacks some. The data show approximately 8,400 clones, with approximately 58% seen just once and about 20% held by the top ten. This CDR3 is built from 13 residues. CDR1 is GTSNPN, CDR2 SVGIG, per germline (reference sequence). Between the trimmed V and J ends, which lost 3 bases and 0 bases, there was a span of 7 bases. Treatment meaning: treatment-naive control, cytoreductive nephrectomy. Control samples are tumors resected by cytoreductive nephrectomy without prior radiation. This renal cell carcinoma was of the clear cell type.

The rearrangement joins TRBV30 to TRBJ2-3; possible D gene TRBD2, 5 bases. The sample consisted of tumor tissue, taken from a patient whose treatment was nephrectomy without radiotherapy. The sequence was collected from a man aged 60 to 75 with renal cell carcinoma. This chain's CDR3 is CAWSGISTDTQYF. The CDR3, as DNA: TGTGCCTGGAGCGGGATCAGCACAGATACGCAGTATTTT.